A single sample gave rise to the 25 T cell receptor beta chains below, sequenced in a study of post-analysis software for immune sequencing data. Overall study findings and caveats: Higher frequency in patients than in controls was seen for about five TRBV segments, with TRBV5-6, TRBV5-1 and TRBV20-1 among them.

The antigens of these receptors remain unknown. Presence of unique molecular identifiers characterized the TCR beta cDNA libraries. One entry per CDR3 protein results from TCRdb running MiXCR on the PCR reads. This sample yields 700,000 to 800,000 distinct CDR3 sequences, of which 30% are seen a single time; around 0.56% belongs to the top ten. Sequencing was carried out using blood. The receptor set was obtained from a girl aged 5-17 years with multiple sclerosis.

The chain has TRBV7-8 and TRBJ1-5; unclear D gene. The CDR3 loop spans 15 amino acids. Trimming pared 5 bases from V and 0 bases from J, leaving 11 bases between. Germline lookup yields CDR1 SGHVS and CDR2 FQNEAQ. The CDR3 here is CASSPLDTSNQPQHF. In DNA, the CDR3 is TGTGCCAGCAGCCCCCTCGACACTAGCAATCAGCCCCAGCATTTT. Full variable domain (missing parts from reference TRBV7-8 and TRBJ1-5): GAGVSQSPRYKVAKRGQDVALRCDPISGHVSLFWYQQALGQGPEFLTYFQNEAQLDKSGLPSDRFFAERPEGSVSTLKIQRTQQEDSAVYLCASSPLDTSNQPQHFGDGTRLSIL.

The chain is built from TRBV5-1 and TRBJ1-2, with TRBD1 as a possible D gene (5 bases). Trimming pared 0 bases from V and 0 bases from J, leaving 15 bases between. The CDR3 extends over 17 amino acids. From germline, CDR1 is SGHRS and CDR2 YFSETQ. DNA for the CDR3: TGCGCCAGCAGCTTGGCTATTGGGACTCTGACTAACTATGGCTACACCTTC. Amino acids: CASSLAIGTLTNYGYTF.

About this clonotype itself: A read error is likely, as this CDR3 ends without the conserved phenylalanine or tryptophan. The rearrangement joins TRBV4-2 to TRBJ2-1; no firm D call. Germline-derived CDR1 and CDR2 are LGHNA and YNFKEQ. Deletions cut 0 bases from V and 1 base from J, with 1 base between. The CDR3 has 13 amino acids. The CDR3 protein is CASSQDSYNEQFY. For the CDR3, the DNA is TGTGCCAGCAGCCAAGATTCCTACAATGAGCAGTTCTAC.

The chain joins TRBV5-1 to TRBJ1-6, with D possibly TRBD1 on 6 matching bases. Germline V gene sequence: CDR1 SGHRS, CDR2 YFSETQ. CDR3 length: 14 residues. The ends were cut back, 4 bases at V and 14 bases at J, with 19 bases in the middle. The CDR3 protein is CASSQDRALGALHF. The CDR3 bases are TGCGCCAGCAGCCAGGACAGAGCGCTTGGGGCCCTCCACTTT.

This clonotype appeared a single time. A read error is possible here, since a much larger clone lies one base away. In this CDR3 the conserved last residue, phenylalanine or tryptophan, is missing, so a read error is likely. The chain couples TRBV20-1 to TRBJ2-5; D may match TRBD1 or TRBD2 (6 bases each). Germline V gene data show CDR1 as DFQATT and CDR2 as SNEGSKA (reference sequence). This CDR3 is built from 16 residues. The V gene lost 0 bases and the J gene lost 2 bases, with 16 bases spanning the gap. Here the CDR3 reads CSARDPVRGEQETQYC. CDR3 nucleotides: TGCAGTGCTAGAGACCCCGTTAGGGGGGAACAAGAGACCCAGTACTGC.

This chain joins TRBV5-6 and TRBJ2-3; 9 positions agree with TRBD2. Germline V gene data show CDR1 as SGHDT and CDR2 as YYEEEE. V dropped 0 bases and J dropped 2; count of bases not matched to a gene: 13. This CDR3 comprises 19 residues. The CDR3 region is CASSLVRFVAGGTTDTQYF. Written as DNA, the CDR3 is TGTGCCAGCAGCTTGGTTCGCTTCGTCGCGGGAGGGACCACAGATACGCAGTATTTT.

The chain uses TRBV6-6 and TRBJ1-5; tentative D call: TRBD1 (6 bases). CDR3 length: 17 amino acids. The ends were cut back, 6 bases at V and 5 bases at J, with 23 bases in the middle. Germline CDR1 is MNHNY and CDR2 is SVGAGI (reference sequence). CDR3: CASSAPLTGIRDQPQHF. The CDR3 DNA reads as TGTGCCAGCAGCGCTCCCCTAACAGGGATAAGGGATCAGCCCCAGCATTTT.

The chain links TRBV27 to TRBJ1-4; D not certain. The germline gives CDR1 MNHEY, CDR2 SMNVEV (reference sequence). Trimming took off 2 bases at V and 10 bases at J, with 14 bases between the two ends. CDR3 length: 14 residues. The CDR3 region has the DNA TGTGCCAGCAGTTTAAAACATAATAGTGGAAAACTGTTTTTT. Translated: CASSLKHNSGKLFF.

The rearrangement uses TRBV20-1 and TRBJ2-1; tentative D call: TRBD2 (5 bases). CDR1 and CDR2 from the germline V gene are DFQATT and SNEGSKA (reference sequence). V was clipped by 0 bases and J by 5 bases, with 11 bases between them. The CDR3 is 14 residues long. The CDR3 DNA follows: TGCAGTGCTAGAGACTGGCGGCGGGACAATGAGCAGTTCTTC. This translates into CSARDWRRDNEQFF.

The sample holds a few counts of this clonotype. This rearrangement joins TRBV6-5 to TRBJ2-1; D is unclear. Germline lookup yields CDR1 MNHEY and CDR2 SVGAGI. Trimming pared 2 bases from V and 4 bases from J, leaving 15 bases between. The CDR3 sequence is 16 residues long. CDR3 protein: CASSYTARLPYNEQFF. The CDR3 region has the DNA TGTGCCAGCAGTTACACAGCGCGATTGCCTTACAATGAGCAGTTCTTC.

This clonotype occurred a few times. The chain recombines TRBV18 with TRBJ2-7, with D tentatively TRBD1 or TRBD2 (6 bases each). The CDR3 is 15 amino acids. Germline V lookup: CDR1 KGHSH, CDR2 LQKENI. V was trimmed by 4 bases and J by 4 bases, leaving 17 bases between them. The CDR3 DNA reads as TGTGCCAGCTCACTAAGAACAGGGAGGTGGTACGAGCAGTACTTC. Translation gives CASSLRTGRWYEQYF.

This clonotype has more than one count but fewer than ten. The J gene is TRBJ2-1, the V gene TRBV27; 7 bases line up with TRBD2. The J segment lost 5 bases and the V segment lost 6 bases, leaving 4 bases of the junction unmatched. The CDR3 contains 13 residues. Germline V lookup: CDR1 MNHEY, CDR2 SMNVEV (reference sequence). CDR3 sequence: CASRLAPHNEQFF. CDR3 sequence (DNA): TGTGCCAGCAGACTAGCGCCCCACAATGAGCAGTTCTTC.

This clonotype was seen more than once but under ten times. The V call is TRBV9, the J call TRBJ2-3; 7 nucleotides line up with TRBD2. The CDR3 covers 17 residues. V shed 0 bases, J shed 1 base, and the junction held 8 bases outside the gene matches. CDR1 and CDR2 (germline): SGDLS, YYNGEE. CDR3 DNA sequence: TGTGCCAGCAGCGTAGTAGGGGAGGGACTACGCACAGATACGCAGTATTTT. Its translation is CASSVVGEGLRTDTQYF.

This clonotype was seen a few times. This chain joins TRBV20-1 and TRBJ2-5, with a possible D match to TRBD2 (6 bases). The tail of the sequence fits TRBJ2-7 better, so the J call may be wrong. Germline values: CDR1 DFQATT, CDR2 SNEGSKA (reference sequence). This CDR3 is built from 12 residues. CDR3 in DNA: TGCAGTGTCGGGAGTTTGGTCTACGAGCAGTACTTC. Protein: CSVGSLVYEQYF.

The CDR3 protein is CSAVWGVSYEQYF. In DNA, the CDR3 is TGCAGTGCTGTTTGGGGAGTCTCCTACGAGCAGTACTTC. The genes are TRBV20-1 and TRBJ2-7, with D possibly being TRBD2 (5 bases). CDR3 size: 13 residues. Per germline, CDR1 DFQATT and CDR2 SNEGSKA (reference sequence). Trimming removed 5 bases at V and 0 bases at J, with 11 bases between.

Turning to this clonotype: A clone one base away is much larger, so this may be a read error. This chain links TRBV29-1 with TRBJ2-1; D may be TRBD1 (6 bases). V was pared by 7 bases and J by 5 bases, with 15 bases between. This CDR3 is built from 13 residues. Germline V lookup: CDR1 SQVTM, CDR2 ANQGSEA. The CDR3 nucleotides are TGCAGCGCCCTAGGACAGAGCAACAATGAGCAGTTCTTC. Amino acid sequence: CSALGQSNNEQFF.

Here the CDR3 DNA reads TGTGCCATCAGTGGGTCAGGGACTAGCGGGAGCGGCGCCAAAAACATTCAGTACTTC. Amino acids: CAISGSGTSGSGAKNIQYF. V is TRBV10-3 and J is TRBJ2-4, with 14 bases identical to TRBD2. Per germline, CDR1 ENHRY and CDR2 SYGVKD. There are 19 residues in the CDR3. Trimming removed 4 bases from V and 1 base from J; junction bases left unmatched: 9.

This rearrangement joins TRBV24-1 to TRBJ2-5; D unclear. Trimming stripped 9 bases from V and 3 bases from J, with 13 bases between. Germline values: CDR1 KGHDR, CDR2 SFDVKD. This CDR3 comprises 13 residues. The CDR3 here is CATGDGPKETQYF. The DNA of the CDR3 is TGTGCCACCGGCGACGGGCCTAAAGAGACCCAGTACTTC.

A note on this clonotype: A much larger clone differs from this one at a single base, so this may be a read error. This chain uses TRBV4-1 with TRBJ2-6, with 8 bases aligning to TRBD1. The CDR3 totals 16 residues. Germline V gene sequence: CDR1 MGHRA, CDR2 YSYEKL. V shed 4 bases and J 2 bases; nucleotides not matched to a gene: 4. The CDR3 sequence: CASSPRQGTGANVLTF. As DNA, the CDR3 is TGCGCCAGCAGCCCGAGACAGGGGACTGGGGCCAACGTCCTGACTTTC.

The rearrangement uses TRBV19 and TRBJ1-1; TRBD1 matches at 9 bases. CDR3 length: 14 residues. Germline trimming cut 5 bases from V and 10 bases from J; bases unmatched to any gene: 11. From germline, CDR1 is LNHDA and CDR2 SQIVND (reference sequence). CDR3 bases: TGTGCCAGTAGTGACGGCGGGACAGGGTCATTAGCTTTCTTT. This codes for CASSDGGTGSLAFF.

The sample holds a few counts of this clonotype. V gene TRBV7-2 combines with J gene TRBJ2-3, with D possibly being TRBD2 (6 bases). CDR3 length: 16 residues. The germline CDR1 and CDR2 sequences are SGHTA and FQGNSA. V lost 1 base and J 2 bases, leaving 13 bases between the germline ends. The CDR3 protein is CASSLGLALVTDTQYF. CDR3 DNA: TGTGCCAGCAGCTTAGGCCTAGCGTTAGTCACAGATACGCAGTATTTT.

The rearrangement joins TRBV2 to TRBJ1-1; D is undetermined. Germline CDR1 and CDR2: SNHLY and FYNNEI. The CDR3 spans 13 residues. V was cut by 6 bases and J by 3 bases, with 11 bases left in between. The CDR3 DNA follows: TGTGCCAGCAGAAAATCGTACGACACTGAAGCTTTCTTT. As protein: CASRKSYDTEAFF.

This clonotype came up a few times. The chain employs TRBV24-1 and TRBJ2-3; TRBD1 agrees at 9 bases. Germline-derived CDR1 and CDR2 are KGHDR and SFDVKD. J lost 6 bases, V lost 9 bases, and 9 bases had no gene match. The CDR3 runs 14 residues. In nucleotides, the CDR3 is TGTGCCACCTCCCGGGACAGGGTGGCGGATACGCAGTATTTT. It is translated as CATSRDRVADTQYF.

This clonotype was found many times. The V gene is TRBV5-1, the J gene TRBJ2-3, with D possibly being TRBD2 (6 bases). Germline CDR1 and CDR2: SGHRS and YFSETQ. CDR3 length equals 14 residues. Trimming took 7 bases from V and 3 from J, leaving 15 bases between them. DNA for the CDR3: TGCGCCAGCTCAATTCCCGCGGGGACAGATACGCAGTATTTT. Encoded protein: CASSIPAGTDTQYF.

In regard to this clonotype: One end of the junction fails to match germline, which may point to a read error. The chain couples TRBV9 to TRBJ2-5; the match to TRBD2 covers 7 bases. CDR3 length: 16 residues. Germline CDR1 and CDR2: SGDLS and YYNGEE. The CDR3 loop is CASSVASGMGQGTQYF. The CDR3 nucleotides are TGTGCCAGCAGCGTCGCGAGCGGGATGGGGCAAGGGACCCAGTACTTC.